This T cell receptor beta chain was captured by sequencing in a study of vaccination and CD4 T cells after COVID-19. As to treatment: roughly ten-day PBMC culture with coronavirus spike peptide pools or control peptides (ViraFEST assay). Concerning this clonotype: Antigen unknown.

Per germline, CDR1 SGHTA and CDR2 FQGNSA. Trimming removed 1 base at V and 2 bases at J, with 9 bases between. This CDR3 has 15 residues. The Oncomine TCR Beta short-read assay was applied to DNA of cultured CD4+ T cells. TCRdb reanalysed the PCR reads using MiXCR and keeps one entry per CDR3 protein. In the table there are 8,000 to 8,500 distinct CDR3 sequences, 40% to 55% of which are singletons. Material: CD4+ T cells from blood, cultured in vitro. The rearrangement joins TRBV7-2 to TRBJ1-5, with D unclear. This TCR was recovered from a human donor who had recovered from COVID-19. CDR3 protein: CASSLDGDRNQPQHF. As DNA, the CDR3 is TGTGCCAGCAGCTTAGACGGGGATCGCAATCAGCCCCAGCATTTT.